The rows below give T cell receptor beta chains drawn from one sample of a study of memory B cells and T cells in multiple sclerosis. Only in-frame clones appear in the TCRdb table, and some are missing; sequencing was by immunoSEQ multiplex PCR. The sample lists about 32,000 clones; about 83% were seen once. These receptors are not linked to any known antigen. Sequencing was carried out using PBMCs from blood kept in culture. These receptors came from a human donor with multiple sclerosis. The CDR3 runs from the conserved cysteine through the conserved F or W. A D gene is named only where the DNA matches it firmly. The size field is filled for only some rows; it gives once, few, many or a size class.

V: TRBV5-3; D: TRBD1; J: TRBJ2-3; size: NA; DNA: TGTGCCAGAAGCTTCCATCCTAGACAGGGGGCAGCGGATACGCAGTATTTT; CDR3: CARSFHPRQGAADTQYF
V: TRBV28; D: TRBD1; J: TRBJ2-5; size: NA; DNA: TGTGCCAGCAAGTGGGCAGGGGGCTACCAAGAGACCCAGTACTTC; CDR3: CASKWAGGYQETQYF
V: TRBV2; D: TRBD2; J: TRBJ2-1; size: NA; DNA: TGTGCCAGCAGTGAGGTCCTAGCGGGACTGCCGTTCTTC; CDR3: CASSEVLAGLPFF
V: TRBV10-1; D: TRBD1; J: TRBJ2-5; size: NA; DNA: TGCGCCAGCAGTGAGTCGGCAGGACAGGGGCGCCAAGAGACCCAGTACTTC; CDR3: CASSESAGQGRQETQYF
V: TRBV10-2; D: NA; J: TRBJ1-4; size: NA; DNA: TGCGCCAGCAGTGAGGGACACGATGAAAAACTGTTTTTT; CDR3: CASSEGHDEKLFF
V: TRBV28; D: TRBD1; J: TRBJ2-5; size: NA; DNA: TGTGCCAGCAGGAATAGACAGGGCTTCGTGGAGACCCAGTACTTC; CDR3: CASRNRQGFVETQYF
V: TRBV7-3; D: NA; J: TRBJ2-1; size: NA; DNA: TGTGCCAGCAGCTTTGGAGATGAGCAGTTCTTC; CDR3: CASSFGDEQFF
V: TRBV27; D: TRBD2; J: TRBJ2-7; size: NA; DNA: TGTGCCAGCAGTTCCTCCCCGGGACTAGCGGAACGCGAGCAGTACTTC; CDR3: CASSSSPGLAEREQYF
V: TRBV5-6; D: TRBD2; J: TRBJ2-1; size: NA; DNA: TGTGCCAGCAGCTTTTTCCCTAGCGGGACCTCTGAGCAGTTCTTC; CDR3: CASSFFPSGTSEQFF
V: TRBV5-4; D: TRBD1; J: TRBJ1-3; size: few; DNA: TGTGCCAGCAGCCCTGACAGGGAGGACACCATATATTTT; CDR3: CASSPDREDTIYF
V: TRBV6-1; D: NA; J: TRBJ2-6; size: NA; DNA: TGTGCCAGCAGTGAAAGGGTCGGCGCCAACGTCCTGACTTTC; CDR3: CASSERVGANVLTF
V: TRBV30; D: NA; J: TRBJ1-5; size: NA; DNA: TGTGCCTGGAGTACCCGTGGCGGAGTCAATCAGCCCCAGCATTTT; CDR3: CAWSTRGGVNQPQHF
V: TRBV10-3; D: NA; J: TRBJ2-2; size: NA; DNA: TGTGCCATCCGGACTGCTGCCGGCACCGGGGAGCTGTTTTTT; CDR3: CAIRTAAGTGELFF
V: TRBV7-2; D: NA; J: TRBJ1-1; size: once; DNA: TGTGCCAGCAGCTTAGGGGGTCCGTTTGAAGCTTTCTTT; CDR3: CASSLGGPFEAFF
V: TRBV6-5; D: NA; J: TRBJ1-3; size: NA; DNA: TGTGCCAGCAGTCCCTCCCTGGGCCCTGGAAACACCATATATTTT; CDR3: CASSPSLGPGNTIYF
V: TRBV28; D: TRBD2; J: TRBJ2-7; size: NA; DNA: TGTGCCAGCAGTTCCTTAGCGGGGGAGTACTTC; CDR3: CASSSLAGEYF
V: TRBV29-1; D: NA; J: TRBJ2-7; size: NA; DNA: TGCAGCGCCGTCCGGGCCTACGAGCAGTACTTC; CDR3: CSAVRAYEQYF
V: TRBV28; D: NA; J: TRBJ1-6; size: NA; DNA: TGTGCCAGCAGTTTAAAACAGGGTGTTTCACCCCTCCACTTT; CDR3: CASSLKQGVSPLHF
V: TRBV6-6; D: TRBD1; J: TRBJ2-1; size: NA; DNA: TGTGCCAGCAGTGACCCCGGGACAGGGCTCTATGAGCAGTTCTTC; CDR3: CASSDPGTGLYEQFF
V: TRBV11-2; D: NA; J: TRBJ1-2; size: NA; DNA: TGTGCCAGCAGCTTAGATTTAGTCAGATCCCCCGGCTACACCTTC; CDR3: CASSLDLVRSPGYTF
V: TRBV7-8; D: TRBD2; J: TRBJ2-1; size: medium-sized; DNA: TGTGCCAGCAGCTTAGCTAGCGGGGGGGGTTACAATGAGCAGTTCTTC; CDR3: CASSLASGGGYNEQFF
V: TRBV28; D: NA; J: TRBJ1-2; size: NA; DNA: TGTGCCAGCAGTTTACCCCTGGAGAGCTATGGCTACACCTTC; CDR3: CASSLPLESYGYTF
V: TRBV14; D: NA; J: TRBJ2-5; size: NA; DNA: TGTGCCAGCAGCCAAAGGGCAGAGACCCAGTACTTC; CDR3: CASSQRAETQYF
V: TRBV9; D: NA; J: TRBJ2-1; size: once; DNA: TGTGCCAGCAGCGTCGGAGCGGCTGCCTCCTACAATGAGCAGTTCTTC; CDR3: CASSVGAAASYNEQFF
V: TRBV25-1; D: NA; J: TRBJ1-2; size: NA; DNA: TGTGCCAGCAGTGAGACAGGTCCTGGCTCCCACTATGGCTACACCTTC; CDR3: CASSETGPGSHYGYTF
V: TRBV18; D: NA; J: TRBJ1-5; size: NA; DNA: TGTGCCAGCTCACCAGCAGGGGAGCCAATATTTCCCCAGCATTTT; CDR3: CASSPAGEPIFPQHF
V: TRBV18; D: TRBD1; J: TRBJ2-3; size: NA; DNA: TGTGCCAGCTCACTAACAGGGGATGAAGATACGCAGTATTTT; CDR3: CASSLTGDEDTQYF
V: TRBV9; D: NA; J: TRBJ2-1; size: once; DNA: TGTGCCAGCAACGGTCACCTCTCGGAGGATAGGGGGGGCAATGAGCAGTTCTTC; CDR3: CASNGHLSEDRGGNEQFF
V: TRBV2; D: NA; J: TRBJ1-1; size: once; DNA: TGTGCCAGCAGCGCGGAGGAGAACACTGAAGCTTTCTTT; CDR3: CASSAEENTEAFF
V: TRBV28; D: NA; J: TRBJ2-5; size: NA; DNA: TGTGCCAGCAGTTTACCCCGGGCAGCAGACCCTCCGCGGACCCAGTACTTC; CDR3: CASSLPRAADPPRTQYF
V: TRBV11-2; D: NA; J: TRBJ1-1; size: NA; DNA: TGTGCCAGCAGCTTAGATTTGACAGGAATGGGCACTGAAGCTTTCTTT; CDR3: CASSLDLTGMGTEAFF
V: TRBV7-8; D: NA; J: TRBJ2-2; size: NA; DNA: TGTGCCAGCAGCTTAGTTGGTGAGAACACCGGGGAGCTGTTTTTT; CDR3: CASSLVGENTGELFF
V: TRBV28; D: NA; J: TRBJ2-7; size: NA; DNA: TGTGCCAGCAGTTTAATCTTCTGGGGCGAGCAGTACTTC; CDR3: CASSLIFWGEQYF
V: TRBV27; D: NA; J: TRBJ1-2; size: NA; DNA: TGTGCCAGCAGTTTAAAGACAGGCCCTAACTATGGCTACACCTTC; CDR3: CASSLKTGPNYGYTF
V: TRBV27; D: NA; J: TRBJ1-2; size: NA; DNA: TGTGCCAGCAGTTTGCAGGGGAATTACTATGGCTACACCTTC; CDR3: CASSLQGNYYGYTF
V: TRBV7-2; D: NA; J: TRBJ1-2; size: few; DNA: TGTGCCAGCAGCCTCGACACGGACTATGGCTACACCTTC; CDR3: CASSLDTDYGYTF
V: TRBV19; D: NA; J: TRBJ2-4; size: NA; DNA: TGTGCCAGTAGTGACGGACAGCTAGCCAAAAACATTCAGTACTTC; CDR3: CASSDGQLAKNIQYF
V: TRBV5-1; D: TRBD2; J: TRBJ2-2; size: once; DNA: TGCGCCAGCAGCTTGGAGAGCGGGAGGAGGACCGGGGAGCTGTTTTTT; CDR3: CASSLESGRRTGELFF
V: TRBV28; D: NA; J: TRBJ1-3; size: NA; DNA: TGTGCCAGCAGTTTGCCGGGGACGGGAAACACCATATATTTT; CDR3: CASSLPGTGNTIYF
V: TRBV2; D: NA; J: TRBJ2-3; size: NA; DNA: TGTGCCAGCAGTGCCCCCGGGGCAACGCAGTATTTT; CDR3: CASSAPGATQYF
V: TRBV5-1; D: NA; J: TRBJ2-5; size: NA; DNA: TGCGCCAGCAGCGAGGGTCGGGCGCAGGAGACCCAGTACTTC; CDR3: CASSEGRAQETQYF
V: TRBV18; D: NA; J: TRBJ2-3; size: NA; DNA: TGTGCCAGCTCACCAGACGGATCAGGGAGGACAGATACGCAGTATTTT; CDR3: CASSPDGSGRTDTQYF
V: TRBV29-1; D: TRBD2; J: TRBJ2-2; size: NA; DNA: TGCAGCGTCCAGAGCGGGGGCGGGAACACCGGGGAGCTGTTTTTT; CDR3: CSVQSGGGNTGELFF
V: TRBV13; D: TRBD2; J: TRBJ2-5; size: NA; DNA: TGTGCCAGCAGCTTCTGGACTAGCGGGAGTGGGGAGACCCAGTACTTC; CDR3: CASSFWTSGSGETQYF
V: TRBV27; D: TRBD1; J: TRBJ2-7; size: once; DNA: TGTGCCTCCGTAGGGACAGTAGGCTACGAGCAGTACTTC; CDR3: CASVGTVGYEQYF
V: TRBV10-3; D: TRBD1; J: TRBJ1-1; size: NA; DNA: TGTGCCATCAGTGAGAGCGGACAGGGAGGCACTGAAGCTTTCTTT; CDR3: CAISESGQGGTEAFF
V: TRBV5-6; D: NA; J: TRBJ1-2; size: few; DNA: TGTGCCAGCAGCTTGGTTCAGAATACTAACTATGGCTACACCTTC; CDR3: CASSLVQNTNYGYTF
V: TRBV27; D: TRBD2; J: TRBJ2-7; size: NA; DNA: TGTGCCAGCAGACGGGGGGCCTACGAGCAGTACTTC; CDR3: CASRRGAYEQYF
V: TRBV1; D: NA; J: TRBJ2-7; size: NA; DNA: TGCACCAGCAGCCGCAACGGGGGGATGCGGACTAGCGGGAGGAGATTATACGAGCAGTACTTC; CDR3: CTSSRNGGMRTSGRRLYEQYF
V: TRBV4-2; D: TRBD2; J: TRBJ2-2; size: once; DNA: TGTGCCAGCAGCCAAGAAATGCGCCTAGCGGGAGTCAACACCGGGGAGCTGTTTTTT; CDR3: CASSQEMRLAGVNTGELFF
V: TRBV5-5; D: TRBD1; J: TRBJ1-5; size: NA; DNA: TGTGCCAGCAGCCTTACCCCGGGACAGCACAATCAGCCCCAGCATTTT; CDR3: CASSLTPGQHNQPQHF
V: TRBV7-3; D: NA; J: TRBJ2-3; size: NA; DNA: TGTGCCAGCAGCCCCGTGGGGGGTACGCAGTATTTT; CDR3: CASSPVGGTQYF
V: TRBV28; D: NA; J: TRBJ2-7; size: once; DNA: TGTGCCAGCAGTTTGATGCAGGGGAACGCCTACGAGCAGTACTTC; CDR3: CASSLMQGNAYEQYF
V: TRBV30; D: NA; J: TRBJ2-3; size: NA; DNA: TGTGCCTGGGATTATAATAGAGGGTTCGGGGGCCCTCGCACAGATACGCAGTATTTT; CDR3: CAWDYNRGFGGPRTDTQYF
V: TRBV28; D: NA; J: TRBJ2-1; size: NA; DNA: TGTGCCACCGTGCTCCTCTCCTACAATGAGCAGTTCTTC; CDR3: CATVLLSYNEQFF
V: TRBV19; D: NA; J: TRBJ2-3; size: NA; DNA: TGTGCCAGTAGGGCGGGGAGCACAGATACGCAGTATTTT; CDR3: CASRAGSTDTQYF
V: TRBV6-1; D: TRBD1; J: TRBJ2-2; size: NA; DNA: TGTGCCAGCAGTGACGGGACAGGGGACACCGGGGAGCTGTTTTTT; CDR3: CASSDGTGDTGELFF